The clone carrying this T cell receptor (beta chain) was counted many times. One end of the junction is discordant with germline, which a read error may explain. A TCRbeta library incorporating unique molecular identifiers was prepared. TCRdb redid the calling of the PCR reads with MiXCR, one entry per CDR3 protein. The sample lists 260,000 or so distinct CDR3 sequences; approximately 12% were seen once. This specimen comes from a study of T-cell reconstitution after alpha-beta-depleted transplantation in children. The CDR3 runs to 11 residues. The germline V gene encodes CDR1 DFQATT and CDR2 SNEGSKA (reference sequence).

The rearrangement joins TRBV20-1 to TRBJ2-7, with TRBD1 as a possible D gene (5 bases). The TCR sequence derives from a human donor who donated a stem cell graft to a child with acute lymphoblastic leukemia. The sample here was PBMCs from the stem cell graft donor, taken from the stem cell graft. In DNA form, the CDR3 reads TGCAGTGCTGAGAAAACAGGTCTAATGGACTTC. As protein: CSAEKTGLMDF.